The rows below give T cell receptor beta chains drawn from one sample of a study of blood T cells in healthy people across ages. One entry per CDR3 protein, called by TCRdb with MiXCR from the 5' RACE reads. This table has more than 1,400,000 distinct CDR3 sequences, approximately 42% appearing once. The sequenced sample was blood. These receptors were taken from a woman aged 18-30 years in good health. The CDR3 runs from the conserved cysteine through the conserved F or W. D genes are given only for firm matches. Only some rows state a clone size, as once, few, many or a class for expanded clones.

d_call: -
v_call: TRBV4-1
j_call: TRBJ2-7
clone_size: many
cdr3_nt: TGCGCCAGCAGCCAAGAACAGGGCTACGAGCAGTACTTC
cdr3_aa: CASSQEQGYEQYF

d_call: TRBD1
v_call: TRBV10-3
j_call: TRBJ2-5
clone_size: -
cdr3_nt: TGTGCCATCAGTGAGGAACAGGGGCCAGGGGAGACCCAGTACTTC
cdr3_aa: CAISEEQGPGETQYF

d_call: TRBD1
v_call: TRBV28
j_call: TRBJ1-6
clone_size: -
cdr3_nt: TGTGCCAGCACCCGGACAGGAGGTTCCAATTCACCCCTCCACTTT
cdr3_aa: CASTRTGGSNSPLHF

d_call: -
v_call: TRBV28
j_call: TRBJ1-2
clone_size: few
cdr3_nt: TGTGCCAGCACAGACAATACGGGCAGGTCCTTATTCTATGGCTACACCTTC
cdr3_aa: CASTDNTGRSLFYGYTF

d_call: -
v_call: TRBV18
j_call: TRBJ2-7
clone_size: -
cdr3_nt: TGTGCCAGCTCACCGCGGGATATCCCCTACGAGCAGTACTTC
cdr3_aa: CASSPRDIPYEQYF

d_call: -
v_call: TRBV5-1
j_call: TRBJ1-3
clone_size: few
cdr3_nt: TGTGCCAGCAGCTTAGAAGGGGGGTCTGGAAACACCATATATTTT
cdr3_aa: CASSLEGGSGNTIYF

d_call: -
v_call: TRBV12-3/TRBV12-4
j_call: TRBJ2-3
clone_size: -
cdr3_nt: TGTGCCAGCAGTTTAGCGCGGGTTGGCACAGATACGCAGTATTTT
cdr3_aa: CASSLARVGTDTQYF

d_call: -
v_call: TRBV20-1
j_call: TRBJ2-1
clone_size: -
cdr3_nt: TGCAGTGCTAGAGATTCTGACTCTCCGGTACCCTACAATGAGCAGTTCTTC
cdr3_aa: CSARDSDSPVPYNEQFF

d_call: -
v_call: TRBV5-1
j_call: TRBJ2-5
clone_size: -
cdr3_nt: TGCGCCAGCAGCTTCCGCCAGGGCGGTCGAGTAGAGACCCAGTACTTC
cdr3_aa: CASSFRQGGRVETQYF

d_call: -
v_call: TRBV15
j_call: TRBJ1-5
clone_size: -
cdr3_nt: TGTGCCACCAGGCCACAGGGCGGGGGCAATCAGCCCCAGCATTTT
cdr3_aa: CATRPQGGGNQPQHF

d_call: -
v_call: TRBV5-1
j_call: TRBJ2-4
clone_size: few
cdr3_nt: TGCGCCAGTTCAGTGAATGGAAACATTCAGTACTTC
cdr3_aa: CASSVNGNIQYF

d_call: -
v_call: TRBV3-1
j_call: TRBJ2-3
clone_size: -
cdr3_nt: TGTGCCAGCAGCCAGAGAGGGATCGGCGGGATCACAGATACGCAGTATTTT
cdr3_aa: CASSQRGIGGITDTQYF

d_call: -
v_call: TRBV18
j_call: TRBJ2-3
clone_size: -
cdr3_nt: TGTGCCAGCTCCCCCGGGGGTCGTACGCAGTATTTT
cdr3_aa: CASSPGGRTQYF

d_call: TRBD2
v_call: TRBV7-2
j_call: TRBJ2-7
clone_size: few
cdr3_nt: TGTGCCAGCAGCTTAGCGGAAGTTAGCGGGGGGAGTTGGTCCTACGAGCAGTACTTC
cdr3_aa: CASSLAEVSGGSWSYEQYF

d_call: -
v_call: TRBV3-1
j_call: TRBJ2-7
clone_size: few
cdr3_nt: TGTGCCAGCAGCCGTGGTAGGGGTAGCGCGACCTACGAGCAGTACTTC
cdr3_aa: CASSRGRGSATYEQYF

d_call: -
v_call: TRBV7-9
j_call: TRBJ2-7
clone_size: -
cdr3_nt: TGTGCCAGCAGCCCGCTGTCGGGTGCCAGTCATCACTACGAGCAGTACTTC
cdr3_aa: CASSPLSGASHHYEQYF

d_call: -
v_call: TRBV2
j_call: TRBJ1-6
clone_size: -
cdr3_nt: TGTGCCAGCAGTGAAGAAGTATATTCACCCCTCCACTTT
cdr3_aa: CASSEEVYSPLHF

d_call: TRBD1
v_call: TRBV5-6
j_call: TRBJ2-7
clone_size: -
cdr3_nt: TGTGCCAGCAGTGCTTGGGTGGGACAGGGATCCTACGAGCAGTACTTC
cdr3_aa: CASSAWVGQGSYEQYF

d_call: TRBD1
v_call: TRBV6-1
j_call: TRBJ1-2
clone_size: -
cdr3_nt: TGTGCCAGCAGTGAACGGGCGGGACAGGCGGGGGGCTACACCTTC
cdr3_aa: CASSERAGQAGGYTF

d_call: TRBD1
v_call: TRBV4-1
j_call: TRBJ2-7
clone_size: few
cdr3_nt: TGCGCCAGCAGCCAAGATCTTACAGGGGGGTCCTACGAGCAGTACTTC
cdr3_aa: CASSQDLTGGSYEQYF

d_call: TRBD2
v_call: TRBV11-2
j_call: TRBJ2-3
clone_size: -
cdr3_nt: TGTGCCAGCAGCGACAGGGTTGGTCTAGCGGGGGGTACGCAGTATTTT
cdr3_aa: CASSDRVGLAGGTQYF

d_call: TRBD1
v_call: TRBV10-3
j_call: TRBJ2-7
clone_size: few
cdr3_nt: TGTGCCATCAGTGGACAGGGGAGCTCCTACGAGCAGTACTTC
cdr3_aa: CAISGQGSSYEQYF

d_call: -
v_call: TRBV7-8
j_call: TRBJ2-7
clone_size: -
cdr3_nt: TGTGCCAGCAGCTTAGCCGTAGCAGCCGAGCAGTACTTC
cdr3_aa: CASSLAVAAEQYF

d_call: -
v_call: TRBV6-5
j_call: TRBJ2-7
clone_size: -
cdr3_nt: TGTGCCAGCAGTTACGTAGCGGAGTCCTACGAGCAGTACTTC
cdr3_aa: CASSYVAESYEQYF

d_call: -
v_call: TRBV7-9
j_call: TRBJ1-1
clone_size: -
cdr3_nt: TGTGCCAGCAGCCCACCCCCATCAGGGGTCATGGGCACTGAAGCTTTCTTT
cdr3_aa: CASSPPPSGVMGTEAFF

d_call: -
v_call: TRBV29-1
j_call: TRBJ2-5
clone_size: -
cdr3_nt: TGCAGCGTTCTTGAACGCCAGGGTCTCGAGACCCAGTACTTC
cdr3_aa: CSVLERQGLETQYF

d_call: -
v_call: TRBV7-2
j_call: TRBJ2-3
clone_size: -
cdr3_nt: TGTGCCAGCAGCTTGACCGGGGCAGGGACTAGCACAGATACGCAGTATTTT
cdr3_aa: CASSLTGAGTSTDTQYF